This is a list of T cell receptor beta chains from one sample in a study of regulatory T cells in long-lasting Graves disease. TCRdb processed the multiplex PCR reads anew with MiXCR; each CDR3 protein has one entry. The top ten clones hold roughly an eighth of a sample with around 400,000 distinct CDR3 sequences, roughly a fifth of them seen once. The specimen was peripheral blood mononuclear cells (PBMCs), collected when the disease was refractory, from a patient treated with antithyroid drugs. These receptors came from a female donor with Graves disease. Each CDR3 is given with its conserved first and last residue. D genes are given only for firm matches. The listing skips clone size in some rows; elsewhere it reads once, few, many or a size class.

J gene	V gene	D gene	clone size	CDR3 protein	CDR3 DNA
TRBJ2-1	TRBV29-1	TRBD1	-	CSVEDSRQGAEQFF	TGCAGCGTTGAAGATTCGCGACAGGGGGCTGAGCAGTTCTTC
TRBJ2-5	TRBV5-1	-	-	CASNWGETQYF	TGCGCCAGCAACTGGGGAGAGACCCAGTACTTC
TRBJ2-2	TRBV7-3	-	many	CASSPTAGDGELFF	TGTGCCAGCAGCCCCACGGCCGGGGACGGGGAGCTGTTTTTT
TRBJ2-7	TRBV29-1	-	many	CSVTLRGRAPYEQYF	TGCAGCGTTACCTTAAGGGGCAGGGCCCCCTACGAGCAGTACTTC
TRBJ2-7	TRBV10-3	-	many	CAISGADNSYEQYF	TGTGCCATCAGTGGAGCCGACAACTCCTACGAGCAGTACTTC
TRBJ2-3	TRBV25-1	TRBD2	-	CASSEKLADSTDTQYF	TGTGCCAGCAGTGAAAAACTAGCGGATAGCACAGATACGCAGTATTTT
TRBJ2-1	TRBV28	TRBD1	once	CASSLTDRGNEQFF	TGTGCCAGCAGTTTAACGGACAGGGGCAATGAGCAGTTCTTC
TRBJ1-6	TRBV3-1	-	many	CASSPSRPLGNSPLHF	TGTGCCAGCAGCCCCTCTCGGCCCTTGGGTAATTCACCCCTCCACTTT
TRBJ2-1	TRBV20-1	TRBD1	-	CSAILQGANNEQFF	TGCAGTGCCATCCTACAGGGGGCGAACAATGAGCAGTTCTTC
TRBJ2-7	TRBV15	TRBD1	few	CATSDRDRYYEQYF	TGTGCCACCAGCGATCGGGACAGATATTACGAGCAGTACTTC
TRBJ2-7	TRBV5-1	TRBD2	-	CASSSKLASGPTYEQYF	TGCGCCAGCAGCTCTAAGCTTGCTAGCGGGCCTACCTACGAGCAGTACTTC
TRBJ2-7	TRBV5-6	TRBD1	-	CASSWGQGTNEQYF	TGTGCCAGCAGTTGGGGACAGGGGACAAACGAGCAGTACTTC
TRBJ2-1	TRBV11-2	TRBD2	-	CASSLTSGPGSEQFF	TGTGCCAGCAGCTTGACTAGCGGGCCCGGAAGTGAGCAGTTCTTC
TRBJ2-2	TRBV7-3	TRBD1	-	CASSPGTEATGELFF	TGTGCCAGCAGCCCCGGGACAGAAGCCACCGGGGAGCTGTTTTTT
TRBJ2-7	TRBV6-2/TRBV6-3	-	many	CASSYSGRGAYEQYF	TGTGCCAGCAGTTACTCGGGGCGCGGAGCCTACGAGCAGTACTTC
TRBJ2-2	TRBV10-2	-	-	CASSEGGSGELFF	TGCGCCAGCAGTGAGGGCGGGTCCGGGGAGCTGTTTTTT
TRBJ2-7	TRBV2	TRBD2	-	CASSDPSGSSEQYF	TGTGCCAGCAGTGACCCTAGCGGGAGTTCCGAGCAGTACTTC
TRBJ2-1	TRBV24-1	-	few	CATSRMAGGERDSYNEQFF	TGTGCCACCAGTCGGATGGCAGGGGGCGAGCGGGACTCCTACAATGAGCAGTTCTTC
TRBJ2-7	TRBV7-8	TRBD2	many	CASSPETSGRANYEQYF	TGTGCCAGCAGCCCCGAGACTAGCGGGAGGGCCAACTACGAGCAGTACTTC
TRBJ2-7	TRBV29-1	-	-	CSVEERLPSYEQYF	TGCAGCGTTGAAGAGAGGTTACCATCCTACGAGCAGTACTTC
TRBJ1-1	TRBV4-1	-	-	CASSQEEGRNTEAFF	TGCGCCAGCAGCCAAGAAGAGGGAAGGAACACTGAAGCTTTCTTT
TRBJ2-3	TRBV6-5	-	few	CASSYDRRMQYF	TGTGCCAGCAGTTACGACCGGCGGATGCAGTATTTT
TRBJ2-4	TRBV29-1	-	-	CSVVENKNIQYF	TGCAGCGTTGTGGAGAACAAAAACATTCAGTACTTC
TRBJ2-2	TRBV28	TRBD2	many	CASSTRLAGGNTGELFF	TGTGCCAGCAGCACCCGGCTAGCGGGAGGAAACACCGGGGAGCTGTTTTTT
TRBJ1-4	TRBV20-1	TRBD1	-	CSAQTGGSATNEKLFF	TGCAGTGCTCAGACAGGGGGTTCCGCAACTAATGAAAAACTGTTTTTT
TRBJ1-3	TRBV28	-	-	CASSLRGLSGNTIYF	TGTGCCAGCAGTTTGAGGGGCCTCTCTGGAAACACCATATATTTT
TRBJ1-1	TRBV15	-	many	CATSRAGSRFEEAFF	TGTGCCACCAGCAGGGCAGGGTCGCGGTTTGAGGAAGCTTTCTTT
TRBJ2-7	TRBV20-1	TRBD2	few	CSARGISGYYEQYF	TGCAGTGCTAGAGGTATTAGCGGGTACTACGAGCAGTACTTC
TRBJ1-1	TRBV6-5	-	few	CASSYGGANTEAFF	TGTGCCAGCAGTTACGGGGGGGCGAACACTGAAGCTTTCTTT
TRBJ2-7	TRBV28	-	many	CASTTRVLTYEQYF	TGTGCCAGCACCACCCGGGTCCTTACCTACGAGCAGTACTTC
TRBJ2-2	TRBV6-2/TRBV6-3	TRBD2	-	CASSASLAGGKYGGELFF	TGTGCCAGCAGCGCCAGCCTCGCGGGAGGGAAGTATGGCGGGGAGCTGTTTTTT
TRBJ2-7	TRBV7-8	-	many	CASSSLAHSYEQYF	TGTGCCAGCAGCTCCTTAGCGCACTCCTACGAGCAGTACTTC
TRBJ2-1	TRBV2	-	once	CASRPLEYEQFF	TGTGCCAGCAGGCCACTAGAGTATGAGCAGTTCTTC
TRBJ2-2	TRBV28	-	-	CASSHTAGTGELFF	TGTGCCAGCAGTCATACGGCCGGCACCGGGGAGCTGTTTTTT
TRBJ2-7	TRBV6-1	-	-	CASKPILGSLYEQYF	TGTGCCAGCAAACCAATACTCGGGAGCCTCTACGAGCAGTACTTC
TRBJ1-2	TRBV7-9	TRBD1	many	CASSPQGAYGYTF	TGTGCCAGCAGTCCACAGGGGGCGTATGGCTACACCTTC
TRBJ2-2	TRBV5-1	-	-	CASSFPGANTGELFF	TGCGCCAGCAGCTTCCCGGGGGCGAACACCGGGGAGCTGTTTTTT
TRBJ2-5	TRBV7-2	-	few	CASSLRAEETQYF	TGTGCCAGCAGCTTAAGGGCAGAAGAGACCCAGTACTTC
TRBJ1-3	TRBV28	-	-	CASRSGFSGNTIYF	TGTGCCAGCAGATCAGGTTTCTCTGGAAACACCATATATTTT
TRBJ2-5	TRBV11-2	-	many	CASSLVYGAETQYF	TGTGCCAGCAGCTTAGTTTATGGGGCGGAGACCCAGTACTTC
TRBJ1-5	TRBV11-3	-	few	CASSSDRGPQHF	TGTGCCAGCAGCTCCGATAGGGGGCCCCAGCATTTT
TRBJ1-1	TRBV29-1	-	few	CSVDDMNTEAFF	TGCAGCGTGGACGACATGAACACTGAAGCTTTCTTT
TRBJ1-1	TRBV2	TRBD1	-	CASSENRGPPTEAFF	TGTGCCAGCAGTGAAAACAGGGGGCCCCCCACTGAAGCTTTCTTT
TRBJ2-7	TRBV3-1	-	few	CASSQDLRSYEQYF	TGTGCCAGCAGCCAAGATCTCCGAAGCTACGAGCAGTACTTC
TRBJ2-7	TRBV2	-	many	CASKSYEQYF	TGTGCCAGCAAGTCATACGAGCAGTACTTC
TRBJ2-2	TRBV20-1	-	-	CSALKGFHPNTGELFF	TGCAGTGCCCTAAAGGGGTTCCACCCGAACACCGGGGAGCTGTTTTTT
TRBJ2-7	TRBV20-1	-	-	CSARVIKGEQYF	TGCAGTGCTAGAGTCATTAAAGGCGAGCAGTACTTC
TRBJ1-5	TRBV20-1	TRBD1	once	CSARDGPGQGLQPQHF	TGCAGTGCTAGAGATGGGCCGGGACAGGGGTTACAGCCCCAGCATTTT
TRBJ1-1	TRBV4-1	-	many	CASSQVRTPNTEAFF	TGCGCCAGCAGCCAAGTCCGGACACCGAACACTGAAGCTTTCTTT
TRBJ2-4	TRBV6-1	-	many	CATKPGEELAKNIQYF	TGTGCCACCAAACCAGGGGAAGAATTAGCCAAAAACATTCAGTACTTC
TRBJ2-3	TRBV2	TRBD2	few	CATPVIAGADTQYF	TGTGCCACCCCGGTGATAGCGGGAGCAGATACGCAGTATTTT
TRBJ1-1	TRBV6-1	-	many	CASNGGREAFF	TGTGCCAGCAACGGAGGACGAGAAGCTTTCTTT
TRBJ2-4	TRBV18	-	many	CASSPVRGIPKNIQYF	TGTGCCAGCTCACCAGTCCGGGGAATACCCAAAAACATTCAGTACTTC
TRBJ2-3	TRBV6-1	-	-	CASSKGLGGTDTQYF	TGTGCCAGCAGTAAGGGACTTGGGGGAACAGATACGCAGTATTTT
TRBJ2-5	TRBV7-8	TRBD2	many	CASSLLAGQETQYF	TGTGCCAGCAGCTTACTAGCGGGACAAGAGACCCAGTACTTC
TRBJ2-7	TRBV12-3/TRBV12-4	-	many	CASSYTGFSYEQYF	TGTGCCAGCAGTTATACAGGGTTCTCCTACGAGCAGTACTTC